The 14 T cell receptor beta chains given below trace back to one sample, sequenced in a study of beta chain features in type 1 diabetes. Since all of the isolated RNA was reverse transcribed, expressed TCRB transcripts were what got sequenced. Sequenced by immunoSEQ multiplex PCR; TCRdb stores in-frame clones only, minus some. The repertoire holds 900,000 or so clones, with roughly a sixth as singletons. Sequenced material: naive CD4+ T cells from blood. The receptors originated from a woman aged 18-30 years in good health.

The chain carries TRBV9 and TRBJ2-2; 12 bases map to TRBD2. After removal of 2 bases from V and 3 bases from J, the junction contained 8 bases not matched to a gene. CDR1 and CDR2 (germline): SGDLS, YYNGEE. This CDR3 spans 18 amino acids. This CDR3 reads CASSVSSGRAGHTGELFF. The DNA for the CDR3 is TGTGCCAGCAGCGTTTCTAGCGGGAGGGCAGGACACACCGGGGAGCTGTTTTTT. The full variable domain, in which reference TRBV9 and TRBJ2-2 provide the parts outside the CDR3, is DSGVTQTPKHLITATGQRVTLRCSPRSGDLSVYWYQQSLDQGLQFLIQYYNGEERAKGNILERFSAQQFPDLHSELNLSSLELGDSALYFCASSVSSGRAGHTGELFFGEGSRLTVL.

V and J are TRBV16 and TRBJ2-2; D unresolved. V was trimmed by 0 bases and J by 7 bases, leaving 12 bases between them. This CDR3 is 15 amino acids long. Germline values: CDR1 KGHSY, CDR2 FQNENV. Here the CDR3 reads CASSQSGEIGGELFF. The CDR3 coding sequence is TGTGCCAGCAGCCAATCTGGAGAAATAGGCGGGGAGCTGTTTTTT.

The chain has TRBV7-8 and TRBJ2-5; TRBD2 agrees at 9 bases. The germline V gene encodes CDR1 SGHVS and CDR2 FQNEAQ. The V and J ends lost 1 base and 1 base, in that order; junction bases with no gene match: 7. This CDR3 is built from 17 residues. CDR3 in amino acids: CASSLVVLAGSQETQYF. CDR3 nucleotides: TGTGCCAGCAGCTTAGTTGTGCTAGCGGGGTCCCAAGAGACCCAGTACTTC.

A few counts support this clone. The chain recombines TRBV25-1 with TRBJ1-2; 8 bases map to TRBD1. There are 14 residues in the CDR3. V shed 6 bases, J shed 0 bases, and the junction held 3 bases outside the gene matches. The germline gives CDR1 MGHDK, CDR2 SYGVNS. DNA for the CDR3: TGTGCCAGCAGGGCAGGGGGCCCTAACTATGGCTACACCTTC. This translates into CASRAGGPNYGYTF.

There are a few counts of this clone. V is TRBV28 and J is TRBJ2-7; D is perhaps TRBD1 (6 bases). V was shortened by 10 bases and J by 4 bases, with 20 bases between the two germline ends. The CDR3 length is 14 residues. Germline CDR1 and CDR2: MDHEN and SYDVKM. CDR3 coding DNA: TGTGCCATTGGGACCGAACAGGGATCTTACGAGCAGTACTTC. Its translation: CAIGTEQGSYEQYF.

The chain links TRBV10-3 to TRBJ2-1; a weak D match, TRBD2 (6 bases). V was cut by 8 bases and J by 5 bases, with 19 bases left in between. Looked up from germline, CDR1 is ENHRY and CDR2 is SYGVKD. The CDR3 totals 15 residues. DNA for the CDR3: TGTGCCATCCGTAATAGCGGTGGGGGAAACAATGAGCAGTTCTTC. This sequence encodes CAIRNSGGGNNEQFF.

The chain carries TRBV29-1 and TRBJ2-5; 10 positions match TRBD2. The V gene end was trimmed by 2 bases and the J gene end by 2 bases; junction bases not matched to a gene: 8. Germline V gives CDR1 SQVTM, CDR2 ANQGSEA. The CDR3 has 16 residues. DNA of the CDR3: TGCAGCGTTGAAAGGAGGTCTAGCGGGAGTCAAGAGACCCAGTACTTC. This sequence encodes CSVERRSSGSQETQYF.

The gene calls are TRBV6-5 and TRBJ1-3; D is perhaps TRBD1 (5 bases). Germline V gives CDR1 MNHEY, CDR2 SVGAGI. The CDR3 loop spans 15 amino acids. Trimming cost V 5 bases and J 2 bases, with 13 bases left between them. CDR3 loop: CASSQGPIPGNTIYF. The CDR3 DNA reads as TGTGCCAGCAGTCAGGGCCCCATACCTGGAAACACCATATATTTT.

About this clone: A read error may produce the germline difference seen at one junction end. The chain has TRBV28 and TRBJ2-7, with D perhaps matching TRBD2 (6 bases). Per the germline V gene, CDR1 is MDHEN and CDR2 is SYDVKM. The CDR3 runs 15 residues. The CDR3 loop reads CDSSSPGLTSYEQYF. CDR3 bases: TGTGACAGCAGTTCTCCGGGACTCACATCCTACGAGCAGTACTTC.

This clone has just a few counts. The chain couples TRBV7-3 to TRBJ2-3; D is ambiguous. This CDR3 has 12 residues. The germline V and J ends were trimmed by 4 bases and 8 bases, with 10 bases remaining between them. In germline, CDR1 is SGHTA, CDR2 FQGTGA. DNA for the CDR3: TGTGCCAGCAGCTCCCCTTCGAGTACGCAGTATTTT. Translation gives CASSSPSSTQYF.

This clone was seen a handful of times. This chain connects TRBV7-2 to TRBJ2-5; D unclear. Germline V gene data show CDR1 as SGHTA and CDR2 as FQGNSA. CDR3 size: 13 residues. The ends were cut back, 3 bases at V and 2 bases at J, with 7 bases in the middle. The CDR3 region is CASSFAEQETQYF. The CDR3 DNA is TGTGCCAGCAGCTTCGCCGAACAAGAGACCCAGTACTTC.

This clone was picked up a small number of times. V and J are TRBV19 and TRBJ2-1; D gene uncertain. The CDR3 spans 15 residues. V lost 3 bases and J lost 2, with 11 bases in between. Germline V gene data show CDR1 as LNHDA and CDR2 as SQIVND (reference sequence). The CDR3 nucleotides are TGTGCCAGTAGTATGACCCAGCAGGCCTACAATGAGCAGTTCTTC. This encodes CASSMTQQAYNEQFF.

This clone was detected only a few times. V is TRBV15 and J is TRBJ2-5; 15 bases align to TRBD2. Germline V gene data show CDR1 as LNHNV and CDR2 as YYDKDF (reference sequence). The CDR3 runs 18 residues. The ends lost 6 bases at V and 0 bases at J; junction bases unmatched: 8. The CDR3 sequence: CATRRGLAGGRYQETQYF. DNA for the CDR3: TGTGCCACCAGGCGGGGACTAGCGGGAGGACGGTACCAAGAGACCCAGTACTTC.

On this clone itself: This specimen includes other DNA sequences encoding the same CDR3. The genes are TRBV9 and TRBJ2-2; possibly TRBD2 for D (5 bases). V lost 0 bases and J lost 2, with 5 bases in between. Per germline, CDR1 SGDLS and CDR2 YYNGEE. The CDR3 is made up of 14 amino acids. The CDR3 region is CASSVAGNTGELFF. The DNA of the CDR3 is TGTGCCAGCAGCGTAGCGGGAAACACCGGGGAGCTGTTTTTT.